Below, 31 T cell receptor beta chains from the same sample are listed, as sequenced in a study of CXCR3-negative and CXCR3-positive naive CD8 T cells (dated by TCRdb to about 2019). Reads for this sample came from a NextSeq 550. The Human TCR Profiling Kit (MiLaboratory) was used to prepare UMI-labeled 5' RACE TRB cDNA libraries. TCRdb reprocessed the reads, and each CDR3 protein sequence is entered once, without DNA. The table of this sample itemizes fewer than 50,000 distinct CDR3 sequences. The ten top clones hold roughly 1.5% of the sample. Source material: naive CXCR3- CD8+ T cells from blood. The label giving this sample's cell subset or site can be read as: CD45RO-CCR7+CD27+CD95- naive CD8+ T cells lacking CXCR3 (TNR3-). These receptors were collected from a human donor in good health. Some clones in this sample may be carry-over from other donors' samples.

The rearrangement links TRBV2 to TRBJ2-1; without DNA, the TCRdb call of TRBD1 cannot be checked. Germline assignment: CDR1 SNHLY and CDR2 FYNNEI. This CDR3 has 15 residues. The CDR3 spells CASSADRAPYNEQFF.

CDR3 sequence: CASSLGGQGLYEQYF. The chain uses TRBV12-3 or TRBV12-4 and TRBJ2-7; the D gene TCRdb calls, TRBD1, cannot be checked with no DNA. The CDR3 loop spans 15 amino acids.

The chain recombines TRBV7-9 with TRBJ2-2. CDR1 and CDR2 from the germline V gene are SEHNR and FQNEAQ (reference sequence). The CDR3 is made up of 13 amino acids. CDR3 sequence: CASSPENTGELFF.

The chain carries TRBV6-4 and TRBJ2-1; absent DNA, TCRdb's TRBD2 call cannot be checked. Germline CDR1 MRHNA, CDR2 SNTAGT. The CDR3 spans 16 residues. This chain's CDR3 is CASSELLGGGYNEQFF.

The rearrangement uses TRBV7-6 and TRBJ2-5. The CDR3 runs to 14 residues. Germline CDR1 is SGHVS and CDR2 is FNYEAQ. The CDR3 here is CASSLGGGQETQYF.

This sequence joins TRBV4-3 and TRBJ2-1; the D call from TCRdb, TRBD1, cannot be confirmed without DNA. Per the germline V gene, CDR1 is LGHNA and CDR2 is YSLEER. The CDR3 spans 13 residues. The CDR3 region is CASSQVRAGEQFF.

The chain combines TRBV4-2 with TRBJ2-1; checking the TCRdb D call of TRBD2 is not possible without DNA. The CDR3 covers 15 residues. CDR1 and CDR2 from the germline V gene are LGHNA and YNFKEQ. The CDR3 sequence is CASSQVAGSYNEQFF.

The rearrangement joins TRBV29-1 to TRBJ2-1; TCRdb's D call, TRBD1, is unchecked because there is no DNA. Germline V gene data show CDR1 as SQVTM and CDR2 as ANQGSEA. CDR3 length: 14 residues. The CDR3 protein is CSVIPGTDNNEQFF.

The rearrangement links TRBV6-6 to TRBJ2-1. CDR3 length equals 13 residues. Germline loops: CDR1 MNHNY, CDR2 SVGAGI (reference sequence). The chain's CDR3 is CASSYSRGNEQFF.

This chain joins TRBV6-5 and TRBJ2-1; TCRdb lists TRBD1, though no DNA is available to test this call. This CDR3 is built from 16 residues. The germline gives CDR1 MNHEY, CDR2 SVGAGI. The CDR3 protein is CASSYTYTGTGGEQFF.

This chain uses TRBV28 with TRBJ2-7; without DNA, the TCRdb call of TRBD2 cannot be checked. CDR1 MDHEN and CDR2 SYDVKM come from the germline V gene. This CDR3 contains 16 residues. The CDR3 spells CASTIPTSGATYEQYF. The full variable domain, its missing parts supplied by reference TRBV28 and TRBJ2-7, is DVKVTQSSRYLVKRTGEKVFLECVQDMDHENMFWYRQDPGLGLRLIYFSYDVKMKEKGDIPEGYSVSREKKERFSLILESASTNQTSMYLCASTIPTSGATYEQYFGPGTRLTVT.

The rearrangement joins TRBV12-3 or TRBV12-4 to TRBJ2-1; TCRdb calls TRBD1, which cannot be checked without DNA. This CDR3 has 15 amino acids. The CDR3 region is CASSPGQGRDNEQFF.

CDR3 loop: CASSLVDQETQYF. This rearrangement joins TRBV7-2 to TRBJ2-5. The CDR3 length is 13 residues. Germline values: CDR1 SGHTA, CDR2 FQGNSA.

CDR3 loop: CSVGLAGGPEELFF. J is TRBJ2-2 and V is TRBV29-1; TCRdb's D call, TRBD2, is unchecked because there is no DNA. This CDR3 has 14 amino acids. Germline V gives CDR1 SQVTM, CDR2 ANQGSEA.

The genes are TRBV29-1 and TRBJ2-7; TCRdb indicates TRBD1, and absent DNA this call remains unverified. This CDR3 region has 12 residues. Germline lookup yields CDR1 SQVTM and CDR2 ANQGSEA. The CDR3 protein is CSARDSPYEQYF.

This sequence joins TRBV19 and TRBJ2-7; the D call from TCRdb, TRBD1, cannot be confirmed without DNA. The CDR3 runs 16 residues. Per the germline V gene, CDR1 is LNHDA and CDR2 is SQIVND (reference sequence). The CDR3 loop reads CASSILSRTEAYEQYF.

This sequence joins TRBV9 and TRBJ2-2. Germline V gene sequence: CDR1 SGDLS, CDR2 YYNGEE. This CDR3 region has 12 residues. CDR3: CASSVYDGELFF.

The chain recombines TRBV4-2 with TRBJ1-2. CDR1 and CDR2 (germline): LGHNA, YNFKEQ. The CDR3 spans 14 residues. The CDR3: CASSQAGPDYGYTF.

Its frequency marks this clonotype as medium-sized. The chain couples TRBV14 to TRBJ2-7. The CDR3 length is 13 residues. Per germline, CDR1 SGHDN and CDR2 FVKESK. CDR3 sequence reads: CASSPSTLVEQYF.

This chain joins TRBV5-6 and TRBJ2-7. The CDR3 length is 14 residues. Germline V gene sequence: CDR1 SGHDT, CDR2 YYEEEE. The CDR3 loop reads CASSLARQIYEQYF.

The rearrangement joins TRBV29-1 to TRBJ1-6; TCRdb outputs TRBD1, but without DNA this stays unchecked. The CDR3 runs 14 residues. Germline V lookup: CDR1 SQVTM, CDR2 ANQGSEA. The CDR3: CSVDSGGLNSPLHF. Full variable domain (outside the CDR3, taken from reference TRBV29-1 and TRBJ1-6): SAVISQKPSRDICQRGTSLTIQCQVDSQVTMMFWYRQQPGQSLTLIATANQGSEATYESGFVIDKFPISRPNLTFSTLTVSNMSPEDSSIYLCSVDSGGLNSPLHFGNGTRLTVT.

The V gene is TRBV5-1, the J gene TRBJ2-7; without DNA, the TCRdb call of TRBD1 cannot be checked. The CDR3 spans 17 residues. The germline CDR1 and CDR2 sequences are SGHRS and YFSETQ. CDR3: CASSLAGPQTGNHEQYF.

CDR3 residues: CASTPWGGGASETQYF. The chain carries TRBV7-2 and TRBJ2-5; the TCRdb call, TRBD2, lacks DNA for checking. Germline lookup yields CDR1 SGHTA and CDR2 FQGNSA. The CDR3 runs 16 residues.

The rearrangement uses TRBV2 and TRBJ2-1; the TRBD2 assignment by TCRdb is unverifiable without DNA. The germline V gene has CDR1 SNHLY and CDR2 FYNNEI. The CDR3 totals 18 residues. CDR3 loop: CASRILAGEPSSYNEQFF.

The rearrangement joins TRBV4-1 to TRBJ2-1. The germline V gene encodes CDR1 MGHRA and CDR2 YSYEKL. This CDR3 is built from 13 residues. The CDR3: CASSPEQMDEQFF.

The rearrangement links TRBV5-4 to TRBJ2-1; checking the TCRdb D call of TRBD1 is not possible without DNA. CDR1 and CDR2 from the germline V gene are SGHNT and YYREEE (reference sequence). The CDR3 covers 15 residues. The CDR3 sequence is CASSLWGGADNEQFF. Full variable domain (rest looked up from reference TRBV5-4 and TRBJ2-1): ETGVTQSPTHLIKTRGQQVTLRCSSQSGHNTVSWYQQALGQGPQFIFQYYREEENGRGNFPPRFSGLQFPNYSSELNVNALELDDSALYLCASSLWGGADNEQFFGPGTRLTVL.

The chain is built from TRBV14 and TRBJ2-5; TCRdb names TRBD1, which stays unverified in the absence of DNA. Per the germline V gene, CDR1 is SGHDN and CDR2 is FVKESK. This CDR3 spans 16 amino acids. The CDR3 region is CASSQVFPGAGKTQYF.

The CDR3: CSASGTGSSYEQYF. J is TRBJ2-7 and V is TRBV29-1; the D call of TRBD1 rests on TCRdb alone, since no DNA is present to check it. The CDR3 covers 14 residues. Germline V gene sequence: CDR1 SQVTM, CDR2 ANQGSEA.

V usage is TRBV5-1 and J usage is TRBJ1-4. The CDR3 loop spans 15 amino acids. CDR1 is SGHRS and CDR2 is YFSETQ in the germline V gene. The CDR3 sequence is CASSLRGDTNEKLFF.

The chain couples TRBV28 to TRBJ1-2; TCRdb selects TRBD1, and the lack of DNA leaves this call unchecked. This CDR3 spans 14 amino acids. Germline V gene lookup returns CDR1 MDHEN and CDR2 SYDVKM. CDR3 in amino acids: CASSFSGGYYGYTF.

The CDR3 is CASRPSGGALQETQYF. The J gene is TRBJ2-5, the V gene TRBV27; TCRdb gives TRBD2 as the D gene, but with no DNA this cannot be confirmed. Germline loops: CDR1 MNHEY, CDR2 SMNVEV (reference sequence). The CDR3 is 16 residues long.